What follows is one TCR beta chain and its context. This entry comes from a study of cytomegalovirus exposure and HLA in healthy donors. Produced via immunoSEQ multiplex PCR; TCRdb's table is partial and in-frame only. Found here are 160,000 or so clones, more than 75% of them singletons; the top ten hold 2.5% to 3%. The CDR3 is 14 residues long. Germline V gives CDR1 MNHEY, CDR2 SMNVEV (reference sequence). Trimming stripped 3 bases from V and 0 bases from J, with 8 bases between. The receptor comes from a man between 18 and 35 years old in good health and CMV-seronegative. The sequencing sample was made of PBMCs. The chain couples TRBV27 to TRBJ1-1; D not resolved. DNA for the CDR3: TGTGCCAGCAGTTTGAGGAGAATGAACACTGAAGCTTTCTTT. Amino acids: CASSLRRMNTEAFF.